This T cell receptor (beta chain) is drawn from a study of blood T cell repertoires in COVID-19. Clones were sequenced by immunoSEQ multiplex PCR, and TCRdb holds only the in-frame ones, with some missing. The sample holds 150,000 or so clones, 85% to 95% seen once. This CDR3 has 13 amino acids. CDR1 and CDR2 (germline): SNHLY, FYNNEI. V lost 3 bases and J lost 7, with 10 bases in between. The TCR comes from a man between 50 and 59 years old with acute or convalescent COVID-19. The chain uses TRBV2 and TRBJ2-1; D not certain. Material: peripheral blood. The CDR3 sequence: CASSDGFGNEQFF. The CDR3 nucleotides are TGTGCCAGCAGTGACGGGTTCGGAAATGAGCAGTTCTTC.